The next 9 T cell receptor beta chains were all read from a single sample in a study of OX40 agonist ivuxolimab in advanced cancers. Libraries were prepared by immunoSEQ multiplex PCR; TCRdb keeps only in-frame clonotypes and omits some of them. The sample has approximately 100,000 clones, 90% seen once; the top ten hold 0.31%. The sample in question was CD4+ or CD8+ T cells sorted from blood, obtained in a trial of the OX40 agonist ivuxolimab. The receptors derive from an adult with an advanced solid tumor such as melanoma, head and neck, liver or kidney cancer.

V gene TRBV11-2 combines with J gene TRBJ2-7; D gene uncertain. The V gene's germline CDR1 is SGHAT and CDR2 FQNNGV. Trimming removed 1 base from V and 3 bases from J, with 10 bases in between. The CDR3 runs to 14 residues. In nucleotides, the CDR3 is TGTGCCAGCAGCTTAGTCCCCATGTTCTACGAGCAGTACTTC. It yields the protein CASSLVPMFYEQYF.

The V gene is TRBV4-3, the J gene TRBJ1-6, with D possibly TRBD1 on 5 matching bases. CDR3 length: 15 residues. The germline V and J ends were trimmed by 3 bases and 9 bases, with 15 bases remaining between them. Germline V gene data show CDR1 as LGHNA and CDR2 as YSLEER. CDR3 coding DNA: TGCGCCAGCAGCCAGTCCTCCCAGGGCGGTTCACCCCTCCACTTT. Translation gives CASSQSSQGGSPLHF.

This CDR3 is CASSPGGGQETQYF. The CDR3, as DNA: TGTGCCAGCAGCCCCGGTGGAGGGCAAGAGACCCAGTACTTC. The rearrangement links TRBV11-3 to TRBJ2-5, with D possibly TRBD2 on 6 matching bases. The germline V gene has CDR1 SGHNT and CDR2 YENEEA. There are 14 residues in the CDR3. V was cut by 5 bases and J by 2 bases, with 12 bases left in between. The variable domain in full, completed from reference TRBV11-3 and TRBJ2-5, reads EAGVVQSPRYKIIEKKQPVAFWCNPISGHNTLYWYLQNLGQGPELLIRYENEEAVDDSQLPKDRFSAERLKGVDSTLKIQPAELGDSAVYLCASSPGGGQETQYFGPGTRLLVL.

The chain employs TRBV9 and TRBJ2-5; D is ambiguous. The CDR3 sequence is 15 residues long. The germline V gene has CDR1 SGDLS and CDR2 YYNGEE. Trimming cost V 0 bases and J 5 bases, with 14 bases left between them. CDR3 coding DNA: TGTGCCAGCAGCGTAGGCGCCACGGAAGGGGAGACCCAGTACTTC. Protein sequence: CASSVGATEGETQYF.

This clone was observed a single time. The gene calls are TRBV18 and TRBJ2-3; 10 bases line up with TRBD2. Losses at the gene ends were 1 base for V and 4 bases for J; bases not matched to a gene: 5. CDR3 length: 16 amino acids. Germline V CDR1 and CDR2: KGHSH, LQKENI. This CDR3 reads CASSPRRTSGADTQYF. The CDR3 coding sequence is TGTGCCAGCTCACCACGACGGACTAGCGGAGCAGATACGCAGTATTTT.

This clone was picked up one time. DNA for the CDR3: TGTGCCAGCAGCTTGGAATTACTAGCGGGGAGCTCCTACAATGAGCAGTTCTTC. It yields the protein CASSLELLAGSSYNEQFF. The chain employs TRBV5-6 and TRBJ2-1, with TRBD2 matching 10 bases. J gave up 0 bases and V 0 bases, and 6 bases lay outside the gene matches. Germline V gene data show CDR1 as SGHDT and CDR2 as YYEEEE. This CDR3 is 18 amino acids long.

The V gene is TRBV28, the J gene TRBJ2-7, with D maybe TRBD1 (6 bases). This CDR3 has 15 residues. Germline V gene data show CDR1 as MDHEN and CDR2 as SYDVKM. Trimming took off 5 bases at V and 6 bases at J, with 20 bases between the two ends. CDR3 residues: CASSLGHPNWGEQYF. CDR3 coding DNA: TGTGCCAGCAGTCTGGGACATCCGAACTGGGGCGAGCAGTACTTC.

The chain employs TRBV4-3 and TRBJ2-4; D is possibly TRBD2 (5 bases). Germline CDR1 reads LGHNA; CDR2 reads YSLEER. The CDR3 runs to 17 residues. Deletions cut 1 base from V and 1 base from J, with 14 bases between. CDR3 sequence reads: CASSQGLLNNAKNIQYF. CDR3 nucleotide sequence: TGCGCCAGCAGCCAAGGACTACTTAATAATGCCAAAAACATTCAGTACTTC.

This chain links TRBV6-5 with TRBJ1-1; 12 nucleotides agree with TRBD1. This CDR3 comprises 15 residues. V shed 5 bases, J shed 4 bases, and the junction held 5 bases outside the gene matches. Germline CDR1 reads MNHEY; CDR2 reads SVGAGI. CDR3 nucleotide sequence: TGTGCCAGCAGTAAAGGGACAGGGGGCTTCACTGAAGCTTTCTTT. Translating gives CASSKGTGGFTEAFF.